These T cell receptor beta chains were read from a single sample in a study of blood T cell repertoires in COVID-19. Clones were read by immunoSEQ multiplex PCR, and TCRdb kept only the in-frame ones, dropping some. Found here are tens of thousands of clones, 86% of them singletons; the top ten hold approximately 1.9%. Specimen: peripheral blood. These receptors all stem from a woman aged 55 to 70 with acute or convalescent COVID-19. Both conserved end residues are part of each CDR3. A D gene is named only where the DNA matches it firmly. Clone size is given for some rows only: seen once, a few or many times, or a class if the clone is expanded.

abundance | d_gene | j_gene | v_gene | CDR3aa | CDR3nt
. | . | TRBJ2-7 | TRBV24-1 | CATSDGGSSGEQYF | TGTGCCACCAGTGACGGAGGATCTTCGGGCGAGCAGTACTTC
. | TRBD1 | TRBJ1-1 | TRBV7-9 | CASSPRQGNTEAFF | TGTGCCAGCAGCCCCCGACAGGGGAACACTGAAGCTTTCTTT
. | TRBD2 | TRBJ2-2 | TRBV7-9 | CASSLREPGLAGELFF | TGTGCCAGCAGCCTTAGAGAGCCAGGACTAGCCGGGGAGCTGTTTTTT
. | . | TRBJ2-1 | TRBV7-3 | CASSSTLNDEQFF | TGTGCCAGCAGCTCTACACTAAACGATGAGCAGTTCTTC
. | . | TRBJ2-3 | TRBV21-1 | CASSKGQGADTQYF | TGTGCCAGCAGCAAGGGCCAGGGCGCAGATACGCAGTATTTT
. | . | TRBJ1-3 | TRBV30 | CAWRRDSGNTIYF | TGTGCCTGGCGCCGGGACTCTGGAAACACCATATATTTT
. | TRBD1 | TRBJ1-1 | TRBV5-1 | CASSGTGVISTEAFF | TGCGCCAGCAGCGGAACAGGGGTTATCTCCACTGAAGCTTTCTTT
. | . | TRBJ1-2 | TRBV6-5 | CASRKPGEVNYGYTF | TGTGCCAGCAGGAAACCAGGGGAAGTTAACTATGGCTACACCTTC
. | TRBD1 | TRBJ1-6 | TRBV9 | CASSVGTGDLRSNNSPLHF | TGTGCCAGCAGCGTCGGGACAGGGGATCTGCGATCGAATAATTCACCCCTCCACTTT
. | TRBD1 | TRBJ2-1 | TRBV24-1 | CATSEPPLTTGSNEQFF | TGTGCCACCAGTGAGCCCCCTCTTACGACAGGGTCCAATGAGCAGTTCTTC
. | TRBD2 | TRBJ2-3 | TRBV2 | CASRRELASRRDTQYF | TGTGCCAGCAGGCGCGAACTAGCGAGCCGTCGGGATACGCAGTATTTT
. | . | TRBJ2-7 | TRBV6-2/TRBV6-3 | CASSRTGSLLGEQYF | TGTGCCAGCAGCAGAACAGGGTCCCTACTGGGTGAGCAGTACTTC
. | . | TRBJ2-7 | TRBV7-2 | CASSLAGGWPGQAGHEQYF | TGTGCCAGCAGCTTAGCGGGGGGGTGGCCGGGACAGGCGGGCCACGAGCAGTACTTC
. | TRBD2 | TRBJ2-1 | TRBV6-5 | CATLAGSYNEQFF | TGTGCCACCCTAGCGGGGTCCTACAATGAGCAGTTCTTC
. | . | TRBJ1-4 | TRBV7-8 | CASSLGREKLFF | TGTGCCAGCAGCTTAGGCAGGGAAAAACTGTTTTTT
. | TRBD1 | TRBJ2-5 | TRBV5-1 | CASSWLGQGAETQYF | TGCGCCAGCAGCTGGTTAGGACAGGGGGCCGAGACCCAGTACTTC
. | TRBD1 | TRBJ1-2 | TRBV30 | CAWRPGTGGVYGYTF | TGTGCCTGGAGGCCCGGGACAGGGGGCGTCTATGGCTACACCTTC
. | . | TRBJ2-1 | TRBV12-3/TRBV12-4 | CASQQGFHNEQFF | TGTGCCAGCCAACAGGGTTTCCACAATGAGCAGTTCTTC
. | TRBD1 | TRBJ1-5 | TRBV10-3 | CAIRGTGEAQPQHF | TGTGCCATCAGGGGGACAGGGGAGGCTCAGCCCCAGCATTTT
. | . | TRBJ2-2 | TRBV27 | CASGVGGRRTGELFF | TGTGCCAGCGGAGTCGGGGGGCGGCGGACCGGGGAGCTGTTTTTT
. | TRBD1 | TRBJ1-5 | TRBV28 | CASSSQGDGNQPQHF | TGTGCCAGCAGTTCACAGGGGGATGGCAATCAGCCCCAGCATTTT
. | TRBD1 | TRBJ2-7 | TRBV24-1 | CATSDSRTGSYEQYF | TGTGCCACCAGTGATTCAAGGACAGGCTCCTACGAGCAGTACTTC
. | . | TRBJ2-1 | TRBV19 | CASSISAWQGNHNEQFF | TGTGCCAGTAGTATTAGTGCTTGGCAGGGTAACCACAATGAGCAGTTCTTC
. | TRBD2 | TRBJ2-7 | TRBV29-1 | CSGTSGSSYEQYF | TGCAGCGGTACTAGCGGGAGTTCTTACGAGCAGTACTTC
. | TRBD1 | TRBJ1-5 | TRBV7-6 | CASSAGTGGNQPQHF | TGTGCCAGCAGTGCCGGGACAGGGGGCAATCAGCCCCAGCATTTT
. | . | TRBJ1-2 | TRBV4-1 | CASSQVGGGANYGYTF | TGCGCCAGCAGCCAAGTCGGGGGAGGGGCTAACTATGGCTACACCTTC
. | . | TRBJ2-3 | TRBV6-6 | CASASGDLTDTQYF | TGTGCCAGCGCCTCAGGGGACCTCACAGATACGCAGTATTTT
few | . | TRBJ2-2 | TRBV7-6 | CASSLARHANTGELFF | TGTGCCAGCAGCTTAGCGAGACATGCGAACACCGGGGAGCTGTTTTTT
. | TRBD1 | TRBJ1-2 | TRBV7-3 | CASSSSPRQGLDGYTF | TGTGCCAGCAGCTCAAGTCCCCGACAGGGTTTGGATGGCTACACCTTC
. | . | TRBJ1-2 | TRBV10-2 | CASSDQGKYNYGYTF | TGCGCCAGCAGTGATCAGGGGAAGTATAACTATGGCTACACCTTC
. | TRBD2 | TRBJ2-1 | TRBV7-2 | CASSSGLAVYNEQFF | TGTGCCAGCAGCTCGGGACTAGCGGTCTACAATGAGCAGTTCTTC
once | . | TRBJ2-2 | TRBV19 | CASSIIFLADNTGELFF | TGTGCCAGTAGTATCATTTTCCTAGCAGATAACACCGGGGAGCTGTTTTTT
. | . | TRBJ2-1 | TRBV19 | CASSSLAYNEQFF | TGTGCCAGTAGTTCTTTAGCGTACAATGAGCAGTTCTTC
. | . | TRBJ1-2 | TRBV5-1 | CASSLDTYGYTF | TGCGCCAGCAGCTTGGACACCTATGGCTACACCTTC
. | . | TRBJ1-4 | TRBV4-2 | CASSQGGANEKLFF | TGTGCCAGCAGCCAAGGGGGGGCTAATGAAAAACTGTTTTTT
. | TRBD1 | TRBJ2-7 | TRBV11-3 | CASSGGQGHEQYF | TGTGCCAGCAGCGGGGGACAGGGTCACGAGCAGTACTTC
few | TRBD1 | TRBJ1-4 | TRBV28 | CASSSTRDSKDNEKLFF | TGTGCCAGCAGTTCCACACGGGACAGCAAAGATAATGAAAAACTGTTTTTT